Listed here are 28 T cell receptor beta chains from one sample, sequenced in a study of cytomegalovirus exposure and HLA in healthy donors. The PCR used 60 Vbeta and 13 Jbeta primers. Here immunoSEQ multiplex PCR was the method, and the copy in TCRdb shows in-frame clones only, minus some. The sample carries about 98,000 clones, around 72% recorded once. Sequencing was done on a sample of PBMCs. These receptors were collected from a man between 18 and 35 years old in good health and CMV-seropositive.

The V gene is TRBV4-2, the J gene TRBJ2-1; D ambiguous. V lost 1 base and J 0 bases, leaving 10 bases between the germline ends. The CDR3 consists of 16 residues. CDR1 is LGHNA and CDR2 is YNFKEQ in the germline V gene. This CDR3 reads CASSQGWSDSYNEQFF. CDR3 in DNA: TGTGCCAGCAGCCAAGGCTGGAGCGACTCCTACAATGAGCAGTTCTTC.

Only a few counts were recorded for this clone. The J gene is TRBJ1-1, the V gene TRBV7-8; TRBD1 matches at 7 bases. CDR1 SGHVS and CDR2 FQNEAQ come from the germline V gene. This CDR3 has 14 amino acids. J lost 5 bases, V lost 5 bases, and 8 bases had no gene match. CDR3 in amino acids: CASSDRQGKTEAFF. For the CDR3, the DNA is TGTGCCAGCAGCGATAGACAGGGAAAGACTGAAGCTTTCTTT.

V gene TRBV7-8 combines with J gene TRBJ2-3; TRBD2 matches at 12 bases. Germline trimming cut 5 bases from V and 1 base from J; bases unmatched to any gene: 10. The CDR3 runs 18 residues. Germline V gives CDR1 SGHVS, CDR2 FQNEAQ. CDR3 DNA: TGTGCCAGCAGCCCCCTAGCGGGGGGGCTTGTCGGCACAGATACGCAGTATTTT. Translation gives CASSPLAGGLVGTDTQYF.

This clone was seen only a few times. The chain joins TRBV2 to TRBJ1-3, with 8 bases matching TRBD1. V dropped 2 bases and J dropped 4; count of bases not matched to a gene: 1. Germline CDR1 and CDR2: SNHLY and FYNNEI. The CDR3 is made up of 14 amino acids. The DNA of the CDR3 is TGTGCCAGCAGTGAATACAGGGGGGGAAACACCATATATTTT. Translated, it gives CASSEYRGGNTIYF.

In its sample, this clone was seen a few times. The rearrangement joins TRBV7-6 to TRBJ1-1; possible D gene TRBD1, 6 bases. Trimming pared 1 base from V and 1 base from J, leaving 13 bases between. CDR3 length equals 16 residues. The germline V gene encodes CDR1 SGHVS and CDR2 FNYEAQ. CDR3 nucleotides: TGTGCCAGCAGCTTAGAGGGACAAGGCCCGAACACTGAAGCTTTCTTT. It encodes CASSLEGQGPNTEAFF.

This clone was recorded once. The J gene is TRBJ2-2, the V gene TRBV27; maybe TRBD1 (5 bases). CDR1 and CDR2 from the germline V gene are MNHEY and SMNVEV (reference sequence). V shed 2 bases and J shed 6 bases, with 7 bases lying between them. This CDR3 has 13 amino acids. In DNA, the CDR3 is TGTGCCAGCAGTTTAAAGGGGCCCGGGGAGCTGTTTTTT. Translated, it gives CASSLKGPGELFF.

The genes are TRBV19 and TRBJ1-1, with 7 nucleotides matching TRBD1. Germline CDR1 is LNHDA and CDR2 is SQIVND (reference sequence). Trimming cost V 8 bases and J 1 base; bases outside gene matches: 4. This CDR3 has 13 amino acids. The CDR3 region is CASGRTGNTEAFF. The CDR3 DNA is TGTGCCAGTGGGAGGACAGGGAACACTGAAGCTTTCTTT.

In DNA form, the CDR3 reads TGTGCCAGCAGTGCGAACTGGGGGCAGGGTGAAGCTTTCTTT. Translation gives CASSANWGQGEAFF. The rearrangement uses TRBV6-1 and TRBJ1-1, with D perhaps TRBD1 (6 bases). The CDR3 extends over 14 amino acids. Germline V gene lookup returns CDR1 MNHNS and CDR2 SASEGT. V shed 4 bases and J shed 7 bases, with 16 bases lying between them.

The chain combines TRBV21-1 with TRBJ1-5; the table's D call, TRBD1, has no DNA check behind it. TRBV21-1 is termed a pseudogene. The CDR3 consists of 15 residues. CDR3 nucleotide sequence: TGTGCCAGCAGCGACGGGACAGGGCGGAATCAGCCCCAGCATTTT. Translating it yields CASSDGTGRNQPQHF.

The rearrangement joins TRBV5-4 to TRBJ2-7, with 8 bases that match TRBD1. The CDR3 has 14 residues. The trim removed 2 bases at V and 6 bases at J, leaving 7 bases unmatched. Germline V lookup: CDR1 SGHNT, CDR2 YYREEE (reference sequence). The CDR3, as DNA: TGTGCCAGCAGCTTTGCAGGGGGCACCGTCGAGCAGTACTTC. Its translation: CASSFAGGTVEQYF.

The chain carries TRBV7-3 and TRBJ2-5, with D possibly TRBD2 on 7 matching bases. Trimming left V 7 bases short and J 1 base short, with 10 bases between. Germline V gene data show CDR1 as SGHTA and CDR2 as FQGTGA. This CDR3 spans 13 amino acids. CDR3 nucleotides: TGTGCCAGCAACGGGGGGCCCCAAGAGACCCAGTACTTC. It translates to CASNGGPQETQYF.

This clone was recorded once. The chain links TRBV5-1 to TRBJ2-7, with 8 bases fitting TRBD1. CDR1 and CDR2 (germline): SGHRS, YFSETQ. With 4 bases clipped from V and 5 bases from J, the junction kept 8 bases outside the gene matches. The length of the CDR3 is 14 residues. This CDR3 is CASSPGQARDEQYF. DNA of the CDR3: TGCGCCAGCAGCCCGGGACAGGCTCGAGACGAGCAGTACTTC. Based on the CDR3 plus reference TRBV5-1 and TRBJ2-7, the full variable domain is KAGVTQTPRYLIKTRGQQVTLSCSPISGHRSVSWYQQTPGQGLQFLFEYFSETQRNKGNFPGRFSGRQFSNSRSEMNVSTLELGDSALYLCASSPGQARDEQYFGPGTRLTVT.

The V gene is TRBV27, the J gene TRBJ2-7; 7 bases are a match to TRBD1. The germline V gene has CDR1 MNHEY and CDR2 SMNVEV (reference sequence). V was pared by 2 bases and J by 1 base, with 8 bases of the junction left unmatched. The CDR3 is made up of 16 amino acids. CDR3 amino acids: CASSLSSMGQSYEQYF. CDR3 nucleotides: TGTGCCAGCAGTTTAAGTAGCATGGGACAGTCCTACGAGCAGTACTTC.

The V gene is TRBV28, the J gene TRBJ2-5; D uncertain. CDR3 length: 11 residues. Trimming took 2 bases from V and 7 from J, leaving 5 bases between them. CDR1 and CDR2 from the germline V gene are MDHEN and SYDVKM. Here the CDR3 DNA reads TGTGCCAGCAGTTTACCGGGGACCCAGTACTTC. This sequence encodes CASSLPGTQYF.

The V call is TRBV5-1, the J call TRBJ2-7; D is undetermined. Trimming pared 4 bases from V and 1 base from J, leaving 18 bases between. The CDR3 is 16 amino acids. Germline V lookup: CDR1 SGHRS, CDR2 YFSETQ. In DNA form, the CDR3 reads TGCGCCAGCAGCCCAGATAAGTTCAGCGTTTCCTACGAGCAGTACTTC. Translation: CASSPDKFSVSYEQYF.

This clone was picked up one time. The chain employs TRBV28 and TRBJ2-7; possible D gene TRBD2, 7 bases. The CDR3 is made up of 17 amino acids. Trimming removed 2 bases from V and 0 bases from J, with 17 bases in between. Germline V gene lookup returns CDR1 MDHEN and CDR2 SYDVKM. The CDR3 here is CASSLVGGSGNSYEQYF. For the CDR3, the DNA is TGTGCCAGCAGTTTAGTCGGGGGCAGCGGGAACTCCTACGAGCAGTACTTC.

V gene TRBV29-1 combines with J gene TRBJ2-3; 8 bases line up with TRBD2. The CDR3 contains 13 residues. Germline V lookup: CDR1 SQVTM, CDR2 ANQGSEA. V trimming: 5 bases; J trimming: 3 bases; junction bases outside the gene matches: 4. CDR3 sequence (DNA): TGCAGCGTTTCGGCGGGGGGAACAGATACGCAGTATTTT. It translates to CSVSAGGTDTQYF.

V usage is TRBV15 and J usage is TRBJ2-5; 11 positions match TRBD2. The V segment lost 1 base and the J segment 5 bases; nucleotides outside the gene matches: 3. The CDR3 consists of 15 residues. Germline V gene sequence: CDR1 LNHNV, CDR2 YYDKDF (reference sequence). CDR3 bases: TGTGCCACCAGCAGAGGACTAGCGGGGCAGGAGACCCAGTACTTC. Residues: CATSRGLAGQETQYF.

V usage is TRBV27 and J usage is TRBJ1-1, with TRBD1 matching 11 bases. The CDR3 extends over 18 amino acids. CDR1 MNHEY and CDR2 SMNVEV come from the germline V gene (reference sequence). V shed 2 bases, J shed 4 bases, and the junction held 12 bases outside the gene matches. This chain's CDR3 is CASSLAVGDRGSATEAFF. The DNA for the CDR3 is TGTGCCAGCAGTTTAGCAGTTGGGGACAGGGGGAGCGCCACTGAAGCTTTCTTT.

The rearrangement uses TRBV28 and TRBJ1-2, with unresolved D. The CDR3 covers 14 residues. Per germline, CDR1 MDHEN and CDR2 SYDVKM. V was pared by 4 bases and J by 5 bases, with 14 bases between. CDR3 protein: CASSSGSRGYGYTF. Here the CDR3 DNA reads TGTGCCAGCAGTTCTGGGTCACGGGGATATGGCTACACCTTC.

This chain connects TRBV5-1 to TRBJ1-2; no firm D call. The CDR3 is 13 amino acids. Germline CDR1 SGHRS, CDR2 YFSETQ. With 5 bases removed from V and 0 bases from J, the gap between germline ends came to 8 bases. The DNA of the CDR3 is TGCGCCAGCAGTCTAGGATCTAACTATGGCTACACCTTC. Translation: CASSLGSNYGYTF.

This clone was counted a single time. The V call is TRBV5-4, the J call TRBJ2-1; D is uncertain. There are 14 residues in the CDR3. V gave up 4 bases and J gave up 5 bases, with 13 bases separating them. Germline lookup yields CDR1 SGHNT and CDR2 YYREEE (reference sequence). The CDR3 DNA is TGTGCCAGCAGCCTCCAGGTATGGGACAATGAGCAGTTCTTC. Protein product: CASSLQVWDNEQFF.

The chain employs TRBV18 and TRBJ2-2; 9 bases fit TRBD1. This CDR3 region has 20 residues. The junction had 21 bases not matched to a gene; V was cut back by 3 bases and J by 7 bases. The germline CDR1 and CDR2 sequences are KGHSH and LQKENI. The CDR3 protein is CASSPISPQGGQGRIGELFF. The DNA for the CDR3 is TGTGCCAGCTCACCGATTTCGCCACAAGGGGGACAGGGAAGGATCGGGGAGCTGTTTTTT.

The chain couples TRBV11-2 to TRBJ2-5; TRBD2 matches 7 bases. The ends lost 6 bases at V and 4 bases at J; junction bases unmatched: 2. The germline gives CDR1 SGHAT, CDR2 FQNNGV. The CDR3 runs to 12 residues. CDR3 sequence (DNA): TGTGCCAGCAGGCCGGGGGGAGAGACCCAGTACTTC. As protein: CASRPGGETQYF.

A few counts support this clone. V is TRBV28 and J is TRBJ1-1, with 8 bases aligning to TRBD1. This CDR3 contains 15 residues. Germline-derived CDR1 and CDR2 are MDHEN and SYDVKM. The trim removed 3 bases at V and 5 bases at J, leaving 8 bases unmatched. The CDR3 protein is CASSFGRGQWTEAFF. The CDR3 coding sequence is TGTGCCAGCAGTTTCGGCAGGGGGCAATGGACTGAAGCTTTCTTT.

The table lists this clone with a few counts. The rearrangement joins TRBV2 to TRBJ2-7; weak D call: TRBD1 (5 bases). The CDR3 is 13 residues long. Per germline, CDR1 SNHLY and CDR2 FYNNEI. Trimming removed 1 base from V and 2 bases from J, with 6 bases in between. The CDR3, as DNA: TGTGCCAGCAGTGAAGAGACAGCCTACGAGCAGTACTTC. Translated: CASSEETAYEQYF.

The rearrangement uses TRBV7-9 and TRBJ2-5, with D uncertain. The germline V and J ends were trimmed by 4 bases and 4 bases, with 4 bases remaining between them. The germline CDR1 and CDR2 sequences are SEHNR and FQNEAQ (reference sequence). The length of the CDR3 is 11 residues. The CDR3 nucleotides read TGTGCCAGCAGCTCCCTAGAGACCCAGTACTTC. This codes for CASSSLETQYF.

V gene TRBV4-1 combines with J gene TRBJ2-7, with 10 bases that match TRBD1. The J segment lost 5 bases and the V segment lost 4 bases, leaving 11 bases of the junction unmatched. The CDR3 sequence is 16 residues long. From germline, CDR1 is MGHRA and CDR2 YSYEKL. CDR3 coding DNA: TGCGCCAGCAGCCGAACCCGGGACAGGGGTCTCAACGAGCAGTACTTC. Its translation: CASSRTRDRGLNEQYF.